The T cell receptor beta chain described here comes from a study of regulatory T cells in long-lasting Graves disease. Arm-PCR of CDR3 regions with iRepertoire HTBI primers generated TCR beta libraries. TCRdb passed the multiplex PCR reads through MiXCR, listing each CDR3 protein once. The repertoire includes about 420,000 distinct CDR3 sequences, over 15% of them detected once, and approximately 22% sits in the top ten. Time point indicated: newly diagnosed GD, antithyroid drugs for less than 3 months. PBMC RNA was the source of the TCR library. Patients came through an endocrinology department, and that department was in Xi'an, China. CDR3 length: 15 residues. Germline V gene lookup returns CDR1 SGHTA and CDR2 FQGTGA. V gave up 5 bases and J gave up 7 bases; unmatched junction bases: 11. This clonotype was detected ten times or more. This sample was shared with a second study, whose subject was T cells in Graves' hyperthyroidism and ophthalmopathy. This second report adds: Participants, patients aged 18 to 65, had newly diagnosed hyperthyroidism with a duration under 2 months.

The J gene is TRBJ2-1, the V gene TRBV7-3; TRBD2 agrees at 7 bases. The sequence derives from a woman under 30 with Graves disease. This specimen was peripheral blood mononuclear cells (PBMCs), taken at new diagnosis, from a patient treated with antithyroid drugs. The CDR3 region is CASSPNQGGRNEQFF. The CDR3 DNA sequence: TGTGCCAGCAGCCCCAACCAGGGCGGGAGAAATGAGCAGTTCTTC.